Listed here are 10 T cell receptor beta chains from one sample, sequenced in a study of blood T cell repertoires in COVID-19. This table comes from immunoSEQ multiplex PCR, and its TCRdb copy is limited to in-frame clones, with some not included. The data hold around 220,000 clones, with around 82% observed a single time. The sample was peripheral blood. Receptor source: a woman at least 80 years old with active or convalescent COVID-19.

This clone was recorded only once. This chain links TRBV5-6 with TRBJ1-6; TRBD1 is a possible D gene (5 bases). In germline, CDR1 is SGHDT, CDR2 YYEEEE. The CDR3 totals 14 residues. With 1 base removed from V and 9 bases from J, the gap between germline ends came to 11 bases. CDR3 DNA: TGTGCCAGCAGCTTGACGGGGGTTAGTTCACCCCTCCACTTT. This sequence encodes CASSLTGVSSPLHF.

CDR3 residues: CASSQGGLASYEQYF. The CDR3 coding sequence is TGTGCCAGCAGTCAAGGGGGACTAGCGTCCTACGAGCAGTACTTC. This chain links TRBV28 with TRBJ2-7; 10 bases align to TRBD2. J was trimmed by 1 base and V by 5 bases; bases with no gene match: 5. The germline CDR1 and CDR2 sequences are MDHEN and SYDVKM. This CDR3 is built from 15 residues.

The genes are TRBV6-5 and TRBJ1-5; 9 bases fit TRBD1. V lost 7 bases and J lost 5; bases outside the gene matches: 6. This CDR3 contains 14 residues. Germline V CDR1 and CDR2: MNHEY, SVGAGI. The CDR3 loop is CASTGQGIDQPQHF. CDR3 in DNA: TGTGCCAGCACCGGACAGGGGATAGATCAGCCCCAGCATTTT.

The V and J genes are TRBV25-1 and TRBJ1-2; maybe TRBD1 (5 bases). This CDR3 has 16 amino acids. The V and J ends lost 6 bases and 6 bases respectively, with 23 bases between them. Germline loops: CDR1 MGHDK, CDR2 SYGVNS. The DNA of the CDR3 is TGTGCCAGCAGCCTACCCGGGACGGGGGGTTCCGATGGCTACACCTTC. As protein: CASSLPGTGGSDGYTF.

This chain joins TRBV19 and TRBJ2-3; D ambiguous. This CDR3 region has 15 residues. Trimming took off 5 bases at V and 6 bases at J, with 18 bases between the two ends. The V gene's germline CDR1 is LNHDA and CDR2 SQIVND (reference sequence). The CDR3 nucleotides read TGTGCCAGTAGTCCATCTAGGCTGTTAGGCGATACGCAGTATTTT. It translates to CASSPSRLLGDTQYF.

The chain couples TRBV12-3 or TRBV12-4 to TRBJ2-5; weak D call: TRBD2 (5 bases). The CDR3 extends over 13 amino acids. Trimming removed 5 bases from V and 4 bases from J, with 11 bases in between. This chain's CDR3 is CASSEGQTETQYF. As DNA, the CDR3 is TGTGCCAGCAGTGAGGGCCAAACAGAGACCCAGTACTTC.

The genes are TRBV4-1 and TRBJ1-1; D perhaps matches TRBD1 (5 bases). Germline CDR1 MGHRA, CDR2 YSYEKL. V was pared by 1 base and J by 0 bases, with 9 bases between. This CDR3 is 15 amino acids long. The CDR3 is CASSQGGHMNTEAFF. CDR3 DNA sequence: TGCGCCAGCAGCCAAGGCGGACACATGAACACTGAAGCTTTCTTT.

The chain recombines TRBV5-1 with TRBJ1-1; maybe TRBD1 (6 bases). V was pared by 6 bases and J by 8 bases, with 17 bases between. The CDR3 length is 13 residues. CDR1 is SGHRS, CDR2 YFSETQ, per germline. The CDR3: CASKARGVSEAFF. The DNA of the CDR3 is TGCGCCAGCAAGGCCAGGGGAGTGTCGGAAGCTTTCTTT.

This chain links TRBV5-1 with TRBJ2-5, with 7 bases lining up with TRBD1. V shed 1 base and J 3 bases; nucleotides not matched to a gene: 6. Germline V gives CDR1 SGHRS, CDR2 YFSETQ. This CDR3 has 15 residues. The CDR3 spells CASSLSPGTEETQYF. CDR3 nucleotide sequence: TGCGCCAGCAGCTTGAGTCCCGGGACAGAAGAGACCCAGTACTTC.

The chain links TRBV11-2 to TRBJ1-4, with D possibly TRBD1 on 5 matching bases. The CDR3 length is 15 residues. CDR1 and CDR2 from the germline V gene are SGHAT and FQNNGV. With 5 bases removed from V and 3 bases from J, the gap between germline ends came to 13 bases. The CDR3 here is CASSTQGGPNEKLFF. CDR3 nucleotides: TGTGCCAGCAGCACCCAGGGAGGCCCTAATGAAAAACTGTTTTTT.